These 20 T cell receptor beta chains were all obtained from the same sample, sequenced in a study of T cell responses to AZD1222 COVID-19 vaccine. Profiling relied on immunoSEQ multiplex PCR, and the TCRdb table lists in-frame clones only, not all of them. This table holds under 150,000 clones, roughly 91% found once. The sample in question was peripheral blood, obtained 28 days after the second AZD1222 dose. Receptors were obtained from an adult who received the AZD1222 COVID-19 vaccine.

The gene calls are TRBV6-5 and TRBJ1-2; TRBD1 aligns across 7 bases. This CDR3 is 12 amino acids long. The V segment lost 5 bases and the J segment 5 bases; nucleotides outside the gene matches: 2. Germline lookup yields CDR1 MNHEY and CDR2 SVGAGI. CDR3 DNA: TGTGCCAGCAGTCAACAGGGGTATGGCTACACCTTC. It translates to CASSQQGYGYTF.

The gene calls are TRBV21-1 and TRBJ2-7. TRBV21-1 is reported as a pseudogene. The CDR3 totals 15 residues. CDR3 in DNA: TGTGCCAGCAGCTCTTATCGGGGGCTCTCCTACGAGCAGTACTTC. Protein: CASSSYRGLSYEQYF.

The CDR3 DNA sequence: TGTGCCAGCAGTCCCAGCGGGGCCCACTACGAGCAGTACTTC. Translating it yields CASSPSGAHYEQYF. The V call is TRBV7-9, the J call TRBJ2-7; 7 bases are a match to TRBD2. The CDR3 is made up of 14 amino acids. Germline V gene sequence: CDR1 SEHNR, CDR2 FQNEAQ (reference sequence). The ends lost 6 bases at V and 3 bases at J; junction bases unmatched: 8.

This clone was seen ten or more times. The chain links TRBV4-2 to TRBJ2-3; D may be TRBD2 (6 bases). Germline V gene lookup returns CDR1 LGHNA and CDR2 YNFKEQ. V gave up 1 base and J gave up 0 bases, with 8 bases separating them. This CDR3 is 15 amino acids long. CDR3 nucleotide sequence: TGTGCCAGCAGCCAAGCCGGGACTAGCACAGATACGCAGTATTTT. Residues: CASSQAGTSTDTQYF.

CDR3 sequence (DNA): TGTGCCAGCAGTGAAGAGGGGAGGGCGGGGGACTATGGCTACACCTTC. It is translated as CASSEEGRAGDYGYTF. The V call is TRBV28, the J call TRBJ1-2; D perhaps matches TRBD1 (5 bases). The germline V gene encodes CDR1 MDHEN and CDR2 SYDVKM. V lost 5 bases and J lost 3, with 19 bases in between. The CDR3 has 16 residues.

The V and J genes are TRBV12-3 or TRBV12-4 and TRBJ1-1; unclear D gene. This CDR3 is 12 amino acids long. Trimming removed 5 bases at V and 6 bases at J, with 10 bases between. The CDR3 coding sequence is TGTGCCAGCAGTCGGGCCCAGTCTGAAGCTTTCTTT. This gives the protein CASSRAQSEAFF.

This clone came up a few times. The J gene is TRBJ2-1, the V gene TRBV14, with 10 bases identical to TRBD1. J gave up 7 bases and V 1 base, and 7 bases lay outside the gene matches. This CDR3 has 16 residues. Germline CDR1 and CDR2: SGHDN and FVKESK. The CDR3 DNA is TGTGCCAGCAGCCAAGCCGGGACAGGGGATGATAATGAGCAGTTCTTC. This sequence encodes CASSQAGTGDDNEQFF.

CDR3 loop: CASSLKGQGNSPLHF. CDR3 DNA: TGTGCCAGCAGCTTGAAAGGACAGGGTAATTCACCCCTCCACTTT. The rearrangement links TRBV7-6 to TRBJ1-6, with 8 bases lining up with TRBD1. Germline V lookup: CDR1 SGHVS, CDR2 FNYEAQ. This CDR3 is built from 15 residues. Trimming took 3 bases from V and 6 from J; bases not matched to a gene: 4.

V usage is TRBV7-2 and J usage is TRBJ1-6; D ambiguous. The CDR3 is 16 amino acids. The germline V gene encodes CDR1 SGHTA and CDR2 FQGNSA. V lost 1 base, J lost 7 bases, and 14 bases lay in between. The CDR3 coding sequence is TGTGCCAGCAGCTTAGATCTCACGACCCAAAATTCACCCCTCCACTTT. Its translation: CASSLDLTTQNSPLHF.

DNA for the CDR3: TGCGCCAGCAGCTTGGCACAGGGGGCAGACGAGCAGTACTTC. It codes for CASSLAQGADEQYF. The rearrangement links TRBV5-1 to TRBJ2-7, with TRBD1 identical over 9 bases. Germline V CDR1 and CDR2: SGHRS, YFSETQ. J was trimmed by 5 bases and V by 0 bases; bases with no gene match: 3. This CDR3 region has 14 residues.

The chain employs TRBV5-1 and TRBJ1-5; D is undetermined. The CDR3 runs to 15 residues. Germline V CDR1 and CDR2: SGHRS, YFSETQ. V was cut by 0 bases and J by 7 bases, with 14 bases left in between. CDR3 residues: CASSLEGSGNQPQHF. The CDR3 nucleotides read TGCGCCAGCAGCTTGGAAGGCTCGGGAAACCAGCCCCAGCATTTT.

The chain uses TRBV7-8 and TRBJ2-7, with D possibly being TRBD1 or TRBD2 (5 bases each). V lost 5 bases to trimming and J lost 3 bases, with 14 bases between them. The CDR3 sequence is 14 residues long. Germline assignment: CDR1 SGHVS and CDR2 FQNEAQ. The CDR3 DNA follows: TGTGCCAGCAGCCGCTCCGGGACCGACTACGAGCAGTACTTC. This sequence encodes CASSRSGTDYEQYF.

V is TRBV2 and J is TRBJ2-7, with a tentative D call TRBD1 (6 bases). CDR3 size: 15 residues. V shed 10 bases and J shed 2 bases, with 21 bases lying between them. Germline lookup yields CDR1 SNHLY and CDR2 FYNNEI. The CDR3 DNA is TGTGCCACACAAGGGGGACAACCGGACACCTACGAGCAGTACTTC. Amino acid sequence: CATQGGQPDTYEQYF.

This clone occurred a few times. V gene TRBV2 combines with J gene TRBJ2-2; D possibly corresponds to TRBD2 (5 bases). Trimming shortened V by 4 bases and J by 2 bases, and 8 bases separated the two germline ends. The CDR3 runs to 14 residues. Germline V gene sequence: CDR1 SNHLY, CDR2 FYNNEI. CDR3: CASSGLANTGELFF. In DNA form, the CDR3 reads TGTGCCAGCAGTGGGCTAGCCAACACCGGGGAGCTGTTTTTT.

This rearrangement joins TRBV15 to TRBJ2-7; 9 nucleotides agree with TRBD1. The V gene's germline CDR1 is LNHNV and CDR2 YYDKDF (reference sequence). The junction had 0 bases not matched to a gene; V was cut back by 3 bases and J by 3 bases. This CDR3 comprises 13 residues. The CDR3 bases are TGTGCCACCAGCAGGACAGGGGGCTACGAGCAGTACTTC. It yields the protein CATSRTGGYEQYF.

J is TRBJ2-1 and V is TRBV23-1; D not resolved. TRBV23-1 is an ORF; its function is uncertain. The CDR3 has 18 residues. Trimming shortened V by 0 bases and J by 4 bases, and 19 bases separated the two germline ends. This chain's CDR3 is CASSQSSTFVGRYNEQFF. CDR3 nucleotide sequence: TGCGCCAGCAGTCAATCCTCCACCTTTGTAGGGCGATACAATGAGCAGTTCTTC.

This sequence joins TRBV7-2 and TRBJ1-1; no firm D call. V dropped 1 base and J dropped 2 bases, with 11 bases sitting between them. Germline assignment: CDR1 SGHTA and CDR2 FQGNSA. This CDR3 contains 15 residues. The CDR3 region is CASSLVAQINTEAFF. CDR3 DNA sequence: TGTGCCAGCAGCTTAGTCGCCCAGATCAACACTGAAGCTTTCTTT. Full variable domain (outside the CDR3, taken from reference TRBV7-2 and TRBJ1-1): GAGVSQSPSNKVTEKGKDVELRCDPISGHTALYWYRQSLGQGLEFLIYFQGNSAPDKSGLPSDRFSAERTGGSVSTLTIQRTQQEDSAVYLCASSLVAQINTEAFFGQGTRLTVV.

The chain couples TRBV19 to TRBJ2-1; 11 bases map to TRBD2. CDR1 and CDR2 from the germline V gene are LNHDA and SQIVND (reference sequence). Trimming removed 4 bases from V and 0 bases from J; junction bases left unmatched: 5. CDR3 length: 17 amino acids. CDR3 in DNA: TGTGCCAGTAGTAGACTAGCGGGGCCGAGCTCCTACAATGAGCAGTTCTTC. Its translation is CASSRLAGPSSYNEQFF. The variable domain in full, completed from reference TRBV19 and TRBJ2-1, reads DGGITQSPKYLFRKEGQNVTLSCEQNLNHDAMYWYRQDPGQGLRLIYYSQIVNDFQKGDIAEGYSVSREKKESFPLTVTSAQKNPTAFYLCASSRLAGPSSYNEQFFGPGTRLTVL.

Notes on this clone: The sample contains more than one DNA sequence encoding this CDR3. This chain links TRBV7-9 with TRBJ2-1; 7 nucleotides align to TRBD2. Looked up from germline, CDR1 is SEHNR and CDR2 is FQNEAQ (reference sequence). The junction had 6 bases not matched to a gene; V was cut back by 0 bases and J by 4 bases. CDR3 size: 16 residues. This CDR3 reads CASSLALAGAYNEQFF. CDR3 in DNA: TGTGCCAGCAGCTTAGCGCTTGCGGGAGCATACAATGAGCAGTTCTTC.

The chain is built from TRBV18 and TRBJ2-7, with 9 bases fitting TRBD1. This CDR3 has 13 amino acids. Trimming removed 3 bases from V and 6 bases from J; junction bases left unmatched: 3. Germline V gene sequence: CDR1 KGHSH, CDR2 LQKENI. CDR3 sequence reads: CASSPGQGTEQYF. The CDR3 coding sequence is TGTGCCAGCTCACCGGGACAGGGAACCGAGCAGTACTTC.